Detailed here is one T cell receptor beta chain. This sample was included in a study of tumor-infiltrating lymphocytes in oesophageal squamous cell carcinoma. J gave up 6 bases and V 1 base, and 11 bases lay outside the gene matches. CDR3 length: 16 amino acids. CDR1 and CDR2 from the germline V gene are SGHDN and FVKESK. Using its own MiXCR run on the PCR reads, TCRdb lists one record per CDR3 protein. Altogether approximately 10,000 distinct CDR3 sequences are present, 50% to 55% being singletons, with the ten largest covering about 20%. The rearrangement joins TRBV14 to TRBJ2-7; TRBD2 agrees at 8 bases. The specimen sequenced was esophageal tumor tissue. This clonotype originated in a female donor with esophageal squamous cell carcinoma. The CDR3 is CASSQGRRGGPGEQYF. In DNA form, the CDR3 reads TGTGCCAGCAGCCAAGGTCGACGGGGGGGACCTGGCGAGCAGTACTTC.